These T cell receptor beta chains were read from a single sample in a study of cytomegalovirus exposure and HLA in healthy donors. Only in-frame clones appear in the TCRdb table, and some are missing; sequencing was by immunoSEQ multiplex PCR. The sample consists of 90,000 to 130,000 clones, roughly 78% of them appearing once. Sequences were obtained from PBMCs. The receptors stem from a woman aged 30 to 39 in good health and CMV-seronegative. CDR3s include the opening cysteine and the closing phenylalanine or tryptophan. A D gene is named only where the DNA matches it firmly. Size is omitted from some rows. Given values are once, few, many or a class for expanded clones.

TRBD1,TRBJ2-7,once,15,TRBV4-2,TGTGCCAGCAGCCCCAGGACAGGGGGAGACTACGAGCAGTACTTC,CASSPRTGGDYEQYF
.,TRBJ2-7,few,14,TRBV6-5,TGTGCCAGCAGTTACGCTAGAGAGGGTCCCGAGCAGTACTTC,CASSYAREGPEQYF
.,TRBJ2-7,.,14,TRBV6-6,TGTGCCAGCAGTCCGCCCACCGGCGGTTACGAGCAGTACTTC,CASSPPTGGYEQYF
TRBD1,TRBJ1-6,few,16,TRBV18,TGTGCCAGCTCACCGAAACGGGACAGGGAGAATTCACCCCTCCACTTT,CASSPKRDRENSPLHF
.,TRBJ1-1,.,13,TRBV7-3,TGTGCCAGCAGCTTAAGGCAGAACACTGAAGCTTTCTTT,CASSLRQNTEAFF
TRBD1,TRBJ2-2,few,14,TRBV5-4,TGTGCCAGCAGCCGGACAGGAAATACCGGGGAGCTGTTTTTT,CASSRTGNTGELFF
TRBD2,TRBJ2-1,.,15,TRBV9,TGTGCCAGCAGCGTCGATGGGAGGGAACGTACAGAGCAGTTCTTC,CASSVDGRERTEQFF
.,TRBJ2-3,.,15,TRBV7-9,TGTGCCAGCAGCTTAGTACGCGGGGCCACAGATACGCAGTATTTT,CASSLVRGATDTQYF
TRBD2,TRBJ2-5,once,13,TRBV7-3,TGTGCCAGCAGCCCCCGGGGGGGAGAGACCCAGTACTTC,CASSPRGGETQYF
TRBD1,TRBJ1-2,.,14,TRBV28,TGTGCCAGCAGTTGGCCGGGACAGGGGTTTGGCTACACCTTC,CASSWPGQGFGYTF
.,TRBJ2-1,.,11,TRBV25-1,TGTGCCAGCAGTGATTTCTATGAGCAGTTCTTC,CASSDFYEQFF
.,TRBJ1-5,.,13,TRBV7-6,TGTGCCAGCAGCTTAGCCTTAAATCAGCCCCAGCATTTT,CASSLALNQPQHF
.,TRBJ1-1,.,13,TRBV13,TGTGCCAGCAGCTCAAGCCCGTTAGGTGGAGGTTTCTTT,CASSSSPLGGGFF
TRBD1,TRBJ1-5,.,17,TRBV28,TGTGCCAGCAGTCCCCGGACAGGGGGACGGGGCGATCAGCCCCAGCATTTT,CASSPRTGGRGDQPQHF
.,TRBJ2-6,.,15,TRBV6-5,TGTGCCAGCATGTCCCCAGCGTCTGGGGCCAACGTCCTGACTTTC,CASMSPASGANVLTF
.,TRBJ1-1,.,15,TRBV9,TGTGCCAGCAGCGTAGGGGCAAGTCCGAACACTGAAGCTTTCTTT,CASSVGASPNTEAFF
TRBD1,TRBJ1-5,.,16,TRBV28,TGTGCCAGCAGCCCCGGACAGGCTGGTCGCAATCAGCCCCAGCATTTT,CASSPGQAGRNQPQHF
.,TRBJ2-7,.,15,TRBV28,TGTGCCAGCAGTTCGCCCCCCACTAGCTCCTACGAGCAGTACTTC,CASSSPPTSSYEQYF
.,TRBJ2-3,.,13,TRBV6-4,TGTGCCAGCAGTGAGACATTTTCAGGCACGCAGTATTTT,CASSETFSGTQYF
TRBD1,TRBJ2-7,.,12,TRBV29-1,TGCAGCGCGGGACAGGGGGCGGGGGAGCAGTACTTC,CSAGQGAGEQYF
TRBD1,TRBJ1-4,.,14,TRBV5-4,TGTGCCAGCAGCTGGGACAGCCTAAGCGAAAAACTGTTTTTT,CASSWDSLSEKLFF
.,TRBJ1-5,.,14,TRBV18,TGTGCCAGCTCACCACAGGGGTCTGATCAGCCCCAGCATTTT,CASSPQGSDQPQHF
.,TRBJ2-1,.,17,TRBV9,TGTGCCAGCAGCGTAGTACAGGTAACGAACTCCTACAATGAGCAGTTCTTC,CASSVVQVTNSYNEQFF
.,TRBJ1-2,.,13,TRBV5-1,TGCGCCAGCAGCTTGAGGGGGAACTATGGCTACACCTTC,CASSLRGNYGYTF
.,TRBJ1-1,once,14,TRBV5-4,TGTGCCAGCAGCTCCGGGACACAGAACACTGAAGCTTTCTTT,CASSSGTQNTEAFF
.,TRBJ1-1,.,13,TRBV6-1,TGTGCCAGCGGGAGGGTTGTGAACACTGAAGCTTTCTTT,CASGRVVNTEAFF
TRBD1,TRBJ1-2,.,13,TRBV6-5,TGTGCCAGCAGTTACGACAGGGCCTATGGCTACACCTTC,CASSYDRAYGYTF
.,TRBJ2-3,.,13,TRBV27,TGTGCCAGCGGTCGGGGGTATTTAGATACGCAGTATTTT,CASGRGYLDTQYF
TRBD1,TRBJ2-7,.,15,TRBV18,TGTGCCAGCTCACCACCGGGACAGGGTAGGAACGAGCAGTACTTC,CASSPPGQGRNEQYF
TRBD2,TRBJ2-7,.,14,TRBV7-3,TGTGCCAGCAGCCAGCGGGACGGCTCCTACGAGCAGTACTTC,CASSQRDGSYEQYF
TRBD2,TRBJ2-4,.,15,TRBV6-6,TGTGCCAGCAGTCCCGGGAGGGGACACCCCTACATTCAGTACTTC,CASSPGRGHPYIQYF
TRBD2,TRBJ2-7,.,15,TRBV15,TGTGCCACCAGCAGAGAGCTAGCGGCGGTCTACGAGCAGTACTTC,CATSRELAAVYEQYF
TRBD2,TRBJ2-7,.,17,TRBV4-2,TGTGCCAGCAGCCCAGAACCGGGACTAGCGGGAGTATACGAGCAGTACTTC,CASSPEPGLAGVYEQYF
TRBD1,TRBJ1-2,.,14,TRBV6-5,TGTGCCAGCAGCTCTAACAGGGGCCTCTATGGCTACACCTTC,CASSSNRGLYGYTF
.,TRBJ1-1,.,14,TRBV6-1,TGTGCCAGCAGTGAATCATGGGAGGGCACTGAAGCTTTCTTT,CASSESWEGTEAFF
TRBD1,TRBJ1-4,.,15,TRBV5-4,TGTGCCAGCAGATCCAACAGGGGCACTAATGAAAAACTGTTTTTT,CASRSNRGTNEKLFF
.,TRBJ1-1,.,15,TRBV6-5,TGTGCCAGCAGCCGCACCGCAGGGGCGCATACTGAAGCTTTCTTT,CASSRTAGAHTEAFF
.,TRBJ2-7,.,16,TRBV5-4,TGTGCCAGCAGCTTGGACGGTGGGGGGGGCAGGAACGAGCAGTACTTC,CASSLDGGGGRNEQYF
TRBD1,TRBJ1-4,.,15,TRBV5-1,TGCGCCAGCAGCCGCCAGACAGGGCAAGCCGAAAAACTGTTTTTT,CASSRQTGQAEKLFF
TRBD2,TRBJ2-7,few,17,TRBV14,TGTGCCAGCAGCCAAGAGGGACTAGCGGGGATCGCCTACGAGCAGTACTTC,CASSQEGLAGIAYEQYF
.,TRBJ1-5,once,13,TRBV21-1,TGTGCCAGCAGCAAAATCTCGAATCAGCCCCAGCATTTT,CASSKISNQPQHF
.,TRBJ2-7,.,12,TRBV6-5,TGTGCCAGCAGTCGCCCGGGTGGCGAGCAGTACTTC,CASSRPGGEQYF
TRBD1,TRBJ2-7,few,16,TRBV15,TGTGCCACCAGCGGAGTATCCAGACAGGGGAAATACGAGCAGTACTTC,CATSGVSRQGKYEQYF